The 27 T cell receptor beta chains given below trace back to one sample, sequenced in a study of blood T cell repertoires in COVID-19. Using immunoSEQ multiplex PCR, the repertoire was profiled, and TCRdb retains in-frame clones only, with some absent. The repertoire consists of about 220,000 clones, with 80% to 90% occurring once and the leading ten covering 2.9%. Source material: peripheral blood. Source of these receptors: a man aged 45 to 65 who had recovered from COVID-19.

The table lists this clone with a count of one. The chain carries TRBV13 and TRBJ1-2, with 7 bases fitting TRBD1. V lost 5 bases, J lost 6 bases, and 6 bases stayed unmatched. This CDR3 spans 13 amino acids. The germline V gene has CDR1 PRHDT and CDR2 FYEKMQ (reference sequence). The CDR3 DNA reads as TGTGCCAGCAGCCTCGGGCAGGGGGATGGCTACACCTTC. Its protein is CASSLGQGDGYTF. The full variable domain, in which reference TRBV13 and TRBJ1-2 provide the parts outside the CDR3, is AAGVIQSPRHLIKEKRETATLKCYPIPRHDTVYWYQQGPGQDPQFLISFYEKMQSDKGSIPDRFSAQQFSDYHSELNMSSLELGDSALYFCASSLGQGDGYTFGSGTRLTVV.

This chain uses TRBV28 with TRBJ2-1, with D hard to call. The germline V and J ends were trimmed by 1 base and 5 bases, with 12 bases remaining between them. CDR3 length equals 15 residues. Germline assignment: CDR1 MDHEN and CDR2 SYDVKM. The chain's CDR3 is CASSLSGPPHNEQFF. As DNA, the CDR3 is TGTGCCAGCAGTTTATCTGGGCCCCCTCACAATGAGCAGTTCTTC.

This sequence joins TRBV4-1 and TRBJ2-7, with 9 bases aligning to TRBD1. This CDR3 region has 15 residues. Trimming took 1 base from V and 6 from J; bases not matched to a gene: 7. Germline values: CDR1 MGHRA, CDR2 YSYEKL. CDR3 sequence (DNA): TGCGCCAGCAGCCAAGGTCCGGACAGGGGCAGCGAGCAGTACTTC. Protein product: CASSQGPDRGSEQYF.

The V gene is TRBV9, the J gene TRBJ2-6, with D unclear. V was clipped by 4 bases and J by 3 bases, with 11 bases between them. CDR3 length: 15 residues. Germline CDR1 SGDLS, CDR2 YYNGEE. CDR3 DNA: TGTGCCAGCAGCCCTGAGGTGTATGGGGCCAACGTCCTGACTTTC. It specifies CASSPEVYGANVLTF.

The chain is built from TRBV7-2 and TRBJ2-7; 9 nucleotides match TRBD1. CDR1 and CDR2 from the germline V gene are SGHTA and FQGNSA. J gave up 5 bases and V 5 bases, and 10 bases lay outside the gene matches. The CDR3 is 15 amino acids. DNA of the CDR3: TGTGCCAGCAGCCCGGGGGGACAGGGTCGCGACGAGCAGTACTTC. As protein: CASSPGGQGRDEQYF.

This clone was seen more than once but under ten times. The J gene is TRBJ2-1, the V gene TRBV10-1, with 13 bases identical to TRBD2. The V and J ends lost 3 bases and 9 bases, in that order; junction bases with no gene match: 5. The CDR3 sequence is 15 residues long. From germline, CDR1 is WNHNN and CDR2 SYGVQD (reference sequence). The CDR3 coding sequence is TGCGCCAGCAGTGATTGGACTAGCGGGAGTGGTGAGCAGTTCTTC. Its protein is CASSDWTSGSGEQFF.

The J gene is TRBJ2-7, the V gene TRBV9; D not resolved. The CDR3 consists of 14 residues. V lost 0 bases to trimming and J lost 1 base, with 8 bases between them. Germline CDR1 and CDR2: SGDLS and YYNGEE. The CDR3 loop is CASSVGPSSYEQYF. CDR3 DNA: TGTGCCAGCAGCGTAGGCCCTAGTTCCTACGAGCAGTACTTC.

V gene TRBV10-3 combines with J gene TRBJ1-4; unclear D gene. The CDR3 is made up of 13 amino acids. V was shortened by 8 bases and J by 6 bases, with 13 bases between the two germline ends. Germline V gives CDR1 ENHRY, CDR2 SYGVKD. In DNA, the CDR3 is TGTGCCATCTTAGGACGGAGGCATGAAAAACTGTTTTTT. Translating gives CAILGRRHEKLFF.

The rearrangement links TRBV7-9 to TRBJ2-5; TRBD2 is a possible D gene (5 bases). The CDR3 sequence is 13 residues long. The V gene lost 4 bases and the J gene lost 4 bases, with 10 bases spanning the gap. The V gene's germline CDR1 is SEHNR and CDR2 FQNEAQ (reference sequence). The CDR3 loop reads CASSSRRGETQYF. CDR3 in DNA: TGTGCCAGCAGCTCCCGACGGGGAGAGACCCAGTACTTC.

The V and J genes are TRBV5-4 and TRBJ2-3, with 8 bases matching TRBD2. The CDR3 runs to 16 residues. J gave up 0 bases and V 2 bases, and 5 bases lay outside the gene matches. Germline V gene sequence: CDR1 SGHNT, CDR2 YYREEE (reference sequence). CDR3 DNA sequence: TGTGCCAGCAGCTTTGCTGGGACTAGAAGCACAGATACGCAGTATTTT. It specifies CASSFAGTRSTDTQYF.

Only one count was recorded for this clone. CDR3 bases: TGCGCCAGCTACCCCGGGGCAGGGGTCACAGATACGCAGTATTTT. This codes for CASYPGAGVTDTQYF. The chain joins TRBV23-1 to TRBJ2-3; tentative D call: TRBD1 (6 bases). TRBV23-1 is known as an ORF, though its function is uncertain. V was shortened by 8 bases and J by 2 bases, with 17 bases between the two germline ends. CDR3 length: 15 amino acids.

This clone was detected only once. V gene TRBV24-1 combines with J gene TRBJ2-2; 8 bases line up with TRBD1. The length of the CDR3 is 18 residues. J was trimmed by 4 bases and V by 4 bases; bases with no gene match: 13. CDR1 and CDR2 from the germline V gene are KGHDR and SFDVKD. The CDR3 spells CATSDWGRGRLSTGELFF. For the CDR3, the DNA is TGTGCCACCAGTGACTGGGGCAGGGGGCGTTTATCCACCGGGGAGCTGTTTTTT.

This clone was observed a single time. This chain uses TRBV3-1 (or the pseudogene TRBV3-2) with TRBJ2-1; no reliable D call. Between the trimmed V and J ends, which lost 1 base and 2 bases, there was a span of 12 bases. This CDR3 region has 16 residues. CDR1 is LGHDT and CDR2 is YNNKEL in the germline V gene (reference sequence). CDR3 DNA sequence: TGTGCCAGCAGCCAAGTTCGTTCTGCGACCTACAATGAGCAGTTCTTC. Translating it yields CASSQVRSATYNEQFF.

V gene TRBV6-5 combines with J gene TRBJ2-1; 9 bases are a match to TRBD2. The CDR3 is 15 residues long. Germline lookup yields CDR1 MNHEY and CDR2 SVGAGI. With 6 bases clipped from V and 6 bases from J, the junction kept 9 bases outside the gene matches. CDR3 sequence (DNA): TGTGCCAGCAGCCGAAGTTGGCGGGAGGGCAATGAGCAGTTCTTC. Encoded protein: CASSRSWREGNEQFF.

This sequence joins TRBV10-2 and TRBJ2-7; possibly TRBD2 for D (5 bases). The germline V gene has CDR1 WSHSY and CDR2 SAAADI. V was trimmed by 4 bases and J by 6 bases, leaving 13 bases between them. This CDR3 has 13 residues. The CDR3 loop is CASSVPGTSEQYF. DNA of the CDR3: TGCGCCAGCAGTGTCCCGGGAACTTCCGAGCAGTACTTC.

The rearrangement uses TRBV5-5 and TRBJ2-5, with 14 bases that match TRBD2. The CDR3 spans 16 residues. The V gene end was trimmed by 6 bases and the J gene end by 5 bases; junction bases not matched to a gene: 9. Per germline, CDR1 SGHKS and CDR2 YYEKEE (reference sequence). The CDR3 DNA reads TGTGCCAGCACCTCCCCGACTAGCGGGAGGGGGGAGACCCAGTACTTC. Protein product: CASTSPTSGRGETQYF.

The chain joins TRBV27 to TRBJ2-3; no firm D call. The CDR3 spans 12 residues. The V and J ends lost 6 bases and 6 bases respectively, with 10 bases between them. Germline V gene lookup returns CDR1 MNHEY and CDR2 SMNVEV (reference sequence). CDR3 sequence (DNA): TGTGCCAGCAGCTCAATGAGTGATACGCAGTATTTT. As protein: CASSSMSDTQYF.

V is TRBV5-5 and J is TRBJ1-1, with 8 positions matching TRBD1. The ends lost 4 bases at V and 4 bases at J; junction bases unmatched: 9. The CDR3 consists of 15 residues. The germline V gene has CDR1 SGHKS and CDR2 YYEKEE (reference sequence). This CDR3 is CASSTGSTGVTEAFF. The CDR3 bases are TGTGCCAGCAGCACCGGGTCGACAGGGGTCACTGAAGCTTTCTTT.

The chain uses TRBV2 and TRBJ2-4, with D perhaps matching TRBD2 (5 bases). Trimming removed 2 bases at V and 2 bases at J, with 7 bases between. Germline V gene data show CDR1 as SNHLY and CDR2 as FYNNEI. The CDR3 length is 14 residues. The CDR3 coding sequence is TGTGCCAGCAGTGAAACGGGGTCCAAAAACATTCAGTACTTC. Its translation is CASSETGSKNIQYF.

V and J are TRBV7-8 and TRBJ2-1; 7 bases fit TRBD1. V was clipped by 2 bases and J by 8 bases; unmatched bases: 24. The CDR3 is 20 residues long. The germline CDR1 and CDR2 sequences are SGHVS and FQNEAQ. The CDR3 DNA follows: TGTGCCAGCAGCTTAACCGATTATAGGGGGCGAGGGCGTCCAGTACATGAGCAGTTCTTC. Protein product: CASSLTDYRGRGRPVHEQFF.

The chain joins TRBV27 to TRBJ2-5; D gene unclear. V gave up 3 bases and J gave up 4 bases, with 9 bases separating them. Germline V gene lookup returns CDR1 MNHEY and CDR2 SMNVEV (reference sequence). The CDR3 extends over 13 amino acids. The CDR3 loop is CASSFSMTETQYF. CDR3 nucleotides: TGTGCCAGCAGTTTTAGCATGACAGAGACCCAGTACTTC.

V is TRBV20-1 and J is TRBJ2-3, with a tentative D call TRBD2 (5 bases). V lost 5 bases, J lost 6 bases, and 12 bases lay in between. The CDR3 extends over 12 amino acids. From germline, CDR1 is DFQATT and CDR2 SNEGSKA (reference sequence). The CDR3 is CSAGGSWDTQYF. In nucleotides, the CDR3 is TGCAGTGCTGGTGGGAGTTGGGATACGCAGTATTTT.

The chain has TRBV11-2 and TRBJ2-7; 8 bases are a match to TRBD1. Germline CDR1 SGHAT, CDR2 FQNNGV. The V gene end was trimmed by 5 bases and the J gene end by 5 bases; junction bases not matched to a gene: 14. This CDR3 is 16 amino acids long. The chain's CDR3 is CASSPRGAGGYNEQYF. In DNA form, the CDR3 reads TGTGCCAGCAGCCCGAGGGGGGCAGGGGGCTACAACGAGCAGTACTTC.

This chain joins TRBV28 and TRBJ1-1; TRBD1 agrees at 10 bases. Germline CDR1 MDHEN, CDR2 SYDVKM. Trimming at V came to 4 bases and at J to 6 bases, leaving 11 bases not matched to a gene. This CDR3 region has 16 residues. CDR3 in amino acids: CASSWGLTDRGPEAFF. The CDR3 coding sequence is TGTGCCAGCAGTTGGGGACTGACTGACAGGGGGCCTGAAGCTTTCTTT.

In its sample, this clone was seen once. CDR3 in DNA: TGTGCCAGCAGCTTAGGGGGCGGGGGCAATCAGCCCCAGCATTTT. Its protein is CASSLGGGGNQPQHF. The rearrangement joins TRBV7-9 to TRBJ1-5, with a tentative D call TRBD1 (5 bases). Germline loops: CDR1 SEHNR, CDR2 FQNEAQ (reference sequence). Trimming took off 1 base at V and 2 bases at J, with 9 bases between the two ends. The CDR3 runs to 15 residues.

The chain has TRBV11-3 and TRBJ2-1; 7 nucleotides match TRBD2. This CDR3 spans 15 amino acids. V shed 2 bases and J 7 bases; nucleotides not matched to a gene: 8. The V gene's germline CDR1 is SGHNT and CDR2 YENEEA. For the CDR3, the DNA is TGTGCCAGCAGCTTAAATAGTGGGAGGGGTAATGAGCAGTTCTTC. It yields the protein CASSLNSGRGNEQFF. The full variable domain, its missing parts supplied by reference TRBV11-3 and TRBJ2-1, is EAGVVQSPRYKIIEKKQPVAFWCNPISGHNTLYWYLQNLGQGPELLIRYENEEAVDDSQLPKDRFSAERLKGVDSTLKIQPAELGDSAVYLCASSLNSGRGNEQFFGPGTRLTVL.

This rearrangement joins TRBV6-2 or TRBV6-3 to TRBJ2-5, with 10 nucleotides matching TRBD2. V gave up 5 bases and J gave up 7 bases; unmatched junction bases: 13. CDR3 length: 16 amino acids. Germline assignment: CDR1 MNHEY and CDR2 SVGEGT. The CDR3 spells CASSVTLAGRGGTQYF. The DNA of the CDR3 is TGTGCCAGCAGTGTTACACTAGCGGGAAGAGGGGGGACCCAGTACTTC.